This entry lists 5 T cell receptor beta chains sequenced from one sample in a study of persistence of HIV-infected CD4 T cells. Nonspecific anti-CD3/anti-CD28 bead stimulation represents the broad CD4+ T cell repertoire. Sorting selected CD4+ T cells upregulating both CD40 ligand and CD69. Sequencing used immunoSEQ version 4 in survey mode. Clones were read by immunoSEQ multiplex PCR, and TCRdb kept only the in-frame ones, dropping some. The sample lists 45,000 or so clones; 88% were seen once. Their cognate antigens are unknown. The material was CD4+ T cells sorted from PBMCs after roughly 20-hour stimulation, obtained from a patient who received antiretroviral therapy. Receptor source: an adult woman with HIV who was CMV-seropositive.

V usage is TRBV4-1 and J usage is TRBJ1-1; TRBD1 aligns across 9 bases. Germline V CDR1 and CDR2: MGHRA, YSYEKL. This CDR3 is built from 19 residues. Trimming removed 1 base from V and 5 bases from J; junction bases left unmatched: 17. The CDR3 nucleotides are TGCGCCAGCAGCCAAGGTTCAGGAGGAACAGGGGGCATCAGGACTGAAGCTTTCTTT. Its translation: CASSQGSGGTGGIRTEAFF.

CDR3 DNA: TGCGCCAGCAGCCCCTCCCCTTCAGGAAATAGCAATCAGCCCCAGCATTTT. Translation gives CASSPSPSGNSNQPQHF. The chain links TRBV4-1 to TRBJ1-5; no reliable D call. The ends were cut back, 4 bases at V and 0 bases at J, with 16 bases in the middle. CDR3 length equals 17 residues. CDR1 and CDR2 from the germline V gene are MGHRA and YSYEKL.

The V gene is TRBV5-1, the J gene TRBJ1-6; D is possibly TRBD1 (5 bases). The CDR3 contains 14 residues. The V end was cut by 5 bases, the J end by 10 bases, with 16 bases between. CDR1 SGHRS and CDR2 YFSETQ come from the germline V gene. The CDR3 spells CASRFGASESPLHF. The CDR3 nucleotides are TGCGCCAGCAGGTTCGGGGCGTCCGAGTCACCCCTCCACTTT.

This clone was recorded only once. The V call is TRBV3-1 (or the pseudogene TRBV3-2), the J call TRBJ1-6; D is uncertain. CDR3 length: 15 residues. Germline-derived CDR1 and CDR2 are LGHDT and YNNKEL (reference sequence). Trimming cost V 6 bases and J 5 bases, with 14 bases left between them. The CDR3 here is CASRPGFSDNSPLHF. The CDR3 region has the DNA TGTGCCAGCAGGCCGGGATTTTCAGATAATTCACCCCTCCACTTT.

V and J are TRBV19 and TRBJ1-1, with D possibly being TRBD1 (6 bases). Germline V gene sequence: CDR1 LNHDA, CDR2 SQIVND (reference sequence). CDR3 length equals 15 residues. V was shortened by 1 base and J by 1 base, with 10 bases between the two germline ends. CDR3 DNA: TGTGCCAGTAGTATAGTTACGACAGGGAACACTGAAGCTTTCTTT. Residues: CASSIVTTGNTEAFF.